This T cell receptor beta chain was captured by sequencing in a study of vaccination and CD4 T cells after COVID-19 (dated by TCRdb to 2022 to 2024). In terms of the full investigation: Convalescent patients had a positive SARS-CoV-2 result on nasal swab PCR, and of these patients, some 10 had mild disease and one had severe disease. In the convalescent cohort there were six males and four females, among whom were two Hispanic individuals, seven Caucasians, two Asians and one multiracial person. Each participant got two doses of either the Pfizer-BioNTech BNT162b2 vaccine (n=8) or the Moderna mRNA-1273 vaccine (n=2). Post-COVID blood samples from convalescent patients were collected a median of around 110 days after diagnosis, with a range of about 35 to 161 days. Post-vaccine blood samples were obtained a median of approximately 74 days after the second vaccine dose, with a range of about 13 to 241 days. For a few convalescent patients, samples were collected at an early post-vaccination timepoint (day 14) as well as at a late post-vaccination timepoint (days 161 to 241). In over 8 COVID-19 convalescent patients and a few infection-naive healthy vaccine recipients, researchers compared the spike-specific CD4+ TCR repertoire from before mRNA vaccination with the repertoire from after.

CDR1 and CDR2, per the germline V gene, are MNHEY and SVGEGT. Relative to germline, V is 1 base shorter and J is 2 bases shorter, with 12 bases between their ends. The CDR3 holds 16 amino acids from the cysteine to the phenylalanine. Only CDR3 DNA is held: 48 bases, read in frame from base 1. The paper's findings and limits, for the study overall: In convalescent patients, nearly all vaccine-specific clones (304 of 307) were found to be mono-reactive for SARS-CoV-2 spike rather than cross-reactive with common cold coronaviruses. The number of convalescent patients in the study was relatively small, and the study did not examine early timepoints following natural infection. An increase in the median number of SARS-CoV-2-reactive clonotypes from approximately 21 after infection to some 40 after vaccination was observed, but the change was not found to be significant. Among the post-vaccine SARS-CoV-2-reactive clones in convalescent patients, a median roughly 85% showed up only after vaccination, which suggests vaccine-specific priming.

The meaning of the sample's time point label: late sampling 161 to 241 days after vaccination in three convalescent patients. The positive SARS-CoV-2 PCR tests of the convalescent patients were dated from March to December 2020, before the Alpha, Beta and Delta variants emerged in the United States. Ficoll-Paque Plus gradient centrifugation was used to isolate PBMCs from whole blood, and the isolated PBMCs were then either used fresh or cryopreserved at -140C. Libraries were prepared through PCR. The sequencer listed for this sample is Illumina iSeq 100. The original methods were these. Non-productive sequences were removed, and CDR3s not starting with C, not ending with F or W, or shorter than 7 amino acids were discarded. Similarity between CDR3 sequences was evaluated in R version 3.6.1 using Levenshtein distances (stringdist) and unrooted phylogenetic trees (ape). Using fastp at Q25 and MiXCR, TCRdb reprocessed the public reads and kept productive beta chains. Every distinct CDR3 protein forms one entry, paired with its most common genes and DNA. TCRdb, not the original authors, processed these V and J calls. The sample table shows tens of thousands of distinct CDR3 sequences, and 45% to 50% are seen once. The top ten clones comprise approximately 6% of the sample.

Remarks on this clonotype: The specificity of this receptor is unknown. Per-base qualities were not stored, and no clone one base away is much larger.

The sequence is built from TRBV6-2 or TRBV6-3 and TRBJ2-1, with the identity of the D gene unclear. The sample was CD4+ T cells from blood, taken about 7 months after SARS-CoV-2 vaccination. The receptor was derived from a human donor who had recovered from COVID-19. CDR3 reads: CASSYWLGGTYNEQFF. In nucleotide form, the sequence is TGTGCCAGCAGTTACTGGTTGGGCGGAACCTACAATGAGCAGTTCTTC.